This T cell receptor beta chain is from a study of T cells in Graves' hyperthyroidism and ophthalmopathy. Study-level information: Peripheral blood was secured at the point of initial diagnosis, before any treatment.

Clinical symptoms, serum thyroxine and TRAb, thyroid ultrasound and orbital computed tomography together formed the diagnostic basis. Using over 8.5 ml of fresh peripheral blood, PBMCs were prepared. On this clonotype itself: Germline is not matched at one junction end, which may reflect a read error.

Amplification of TCR beta CDR3 regions used RNA as the template. The TCR CDR3 was amplified in a first-round RT-PCR using the HTBI primer set. TCRdb ran MiXCR on the multiplex PCR reads and lists one entry per CDR3 protein. The sample has approximately 400,000 distinct CDR3 sequences, approximately 12% seen once. Germline CDR1 is DFQATT and CDR2 is SNEGSKA (reference sequence). The CDR3 consists of 14 residues. The chain joins TRBV20-1 to TRBJ2-7, with 8 positions matching TRBD1. The TCR comes from a man in his thirties or forties with Graves' hyperthyroidism that later progressed to Graves' ophthalmopathy. Material for sequencing was blood. The CDR3 DNA follows: TGCAGTGCTCACGGACAGGGCCCTCCCTACGAGCCGTACTTC. Encoded protein: CSAHGQGPPYEPYF.